The rows below give T cell receptor beta chains drawn from one sample of a study of patients and donors after allogeneic stem cell transplantation. From the RT-PCR reads, TCRdb called clonotypes with MiXCR, one entry per CDR3 protein. The sample has approximately 170,000 distinct CDR3 sequences, roughly 22% seen once. The sample taken for sequencing was blood, either unsorted or a sorted T cell fraction (not recorded which). The receptors derive from a human donor who was either an allogeneic HSCT recipient or a stem cell or donor lymphocyte infusion donor (not recorded which). It is not recorded whose cells these are; they may come from a transplant donor. Both conserved end residues are part of each CDR3. Each record gives: J gene, D gene, V gene, clone size, CDR3 protein, CDR3 DNA. D genes are given only for firm matches. Some rows have no size entry. The others give once, few or many, or a class for an expanded clone.

TRBJ2-1 TRBD1 TRBV7-9 - CASSPIRDRIYNEQFF TGTGCCAGCAGCCCGATCCGGGACAGGATATACAATGAGCAGTTCTTC
TRBJ2-1 TRBD2 TRBV20-1 - CSAILAGGSYNEQFF TGCAGTGCTATCCTAGCGGGAGGGTCCTACAATGAGCAGTTCTTC
TRBJ1-4 - TRBV5-1 few CASSLVWGEKLFF TGCGCCAGCAGCTTGGTATGGGGAGAAAAACTGTTTTTT
TRBJ1-1 - TRBV3-1 few CASSHQSSGTEAFF TGTGCCAGCAGCCACCAGTCTAGTGGCACTGAAGCTTTCTTT
TRBJ2-3 - TRBV20-1 - CSARDRRSTDTQYF TGCAGTGCTAGAGATCGCCGTAGCACAGATACGCAGTATTTT
TRBJ1-1 TRBD1 TRBV6-2/TRBV6-3 few CASFRQGWYDTEAFF TGTGCCAGCTTCCGACAGGGGTGGTATGACACTGAAGCTTTCTTT
TRBJ2-5 TRBD1 TRBV11-2 few CATGTGFQETQYF TGTGCCACGGGGACAGGGTTTCAAGAGACCCAGTACTTC
TRBJ1-4 TRBD1 TRBV6-5 few CASSGGTGEKLFF TGTGCCAGCAGTGGCGGGACAGGGGAAAAACTGTTTTTT
TRBJ1-2 TRBD1 TRBV5-1 - CASSTGEGQHGYTF TGCGCCAGCAGCACAGGGGAAGGACAGCATGGCTACACCTTC
TRBJ1-3 - TRBV30 - CAWRAGGSGNTIYF TGTGCCTGGAGGGCCGGAGGCTCTGGAAACACCATATATTTT
TRBJ1-3 - TRBV12-3/TRBV12-4 few CASSLRTASYGNTIYF TGTGCCAGCAGTCTAAGGACCGCCTCATACGGAAACACCATATATTTT
TRBJ1-4 - TRBV18 - CASSPDSWNEKLFF TGTGCCAGCTCTCCTGACAGCTGGAATGAAAAACTGTTTTTT
TRBJ2-1 - TRBV15 - CATSRDSIAPHEQFF TGTGCCACCAGCAGAGATTCGATTGCCCCCCATGAGCAGTTCTTC
TRBJ1-6 TRBD1 TRBV6-5 few CASRRQGTSSYNSPLHF TGTGCCAGCAGACGACAGGGTACGAGCTCCTATAATTCACCCCTCCACTTT